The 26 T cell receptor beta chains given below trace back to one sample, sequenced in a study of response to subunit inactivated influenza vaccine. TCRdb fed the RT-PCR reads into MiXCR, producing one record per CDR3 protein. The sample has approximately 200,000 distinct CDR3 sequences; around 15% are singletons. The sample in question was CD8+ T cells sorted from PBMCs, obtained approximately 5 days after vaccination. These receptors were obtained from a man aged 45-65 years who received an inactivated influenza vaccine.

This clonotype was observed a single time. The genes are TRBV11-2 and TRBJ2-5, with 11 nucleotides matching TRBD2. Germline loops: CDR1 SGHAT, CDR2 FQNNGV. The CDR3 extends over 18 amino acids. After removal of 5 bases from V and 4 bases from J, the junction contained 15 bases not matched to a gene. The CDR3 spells CASSRYLMLAGGSETQYF. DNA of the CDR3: TGTGCCAGCAGCCGATACCTTATGCTAGCGGGGGGCTCAGAGACCCAGTACTTC.

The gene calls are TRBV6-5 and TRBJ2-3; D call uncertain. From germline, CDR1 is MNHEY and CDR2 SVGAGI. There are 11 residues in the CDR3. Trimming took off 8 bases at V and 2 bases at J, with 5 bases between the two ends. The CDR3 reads CASGVTDTQYF. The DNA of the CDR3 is TGTGCCAGCGGGGTCACAGATACGCAGTATTTT.

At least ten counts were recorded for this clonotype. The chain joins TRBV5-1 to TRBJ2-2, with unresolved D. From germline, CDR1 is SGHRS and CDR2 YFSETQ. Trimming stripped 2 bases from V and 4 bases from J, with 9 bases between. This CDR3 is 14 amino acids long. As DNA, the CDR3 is TGCGCCAGCAGCTTAAACTGGGGCACCGGGGAGCTGTTTTTT. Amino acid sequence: CASSLNWGTGELFF.

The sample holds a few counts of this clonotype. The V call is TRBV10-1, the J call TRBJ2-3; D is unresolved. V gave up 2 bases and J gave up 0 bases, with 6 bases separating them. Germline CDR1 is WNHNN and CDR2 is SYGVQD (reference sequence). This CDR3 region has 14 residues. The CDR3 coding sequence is TGCGCCAGCAGTGAGGGGGTTAGCACAGATACGCAGTATTTT. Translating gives CASSEGVSTDTQYF.

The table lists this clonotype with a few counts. The CDR3 nucleotides read TGTGCCAGCAGCTTTAGCGGGGGAAAATACAATGAGCAGTTCTTC. Protein: CASSFSGGKYNEQFF. This rearrangement joins TRBV7-9 to TRBJ2-1; 9 positions agree with TRBD2. Germline V gene data show CDR1 as SEHNR and CDR2 as FQNEAQ (reference sequence). With V trimmed by 3 bases and J by 4 bases, 4 bases remained unmatched. CDR3 length: 15 residues.

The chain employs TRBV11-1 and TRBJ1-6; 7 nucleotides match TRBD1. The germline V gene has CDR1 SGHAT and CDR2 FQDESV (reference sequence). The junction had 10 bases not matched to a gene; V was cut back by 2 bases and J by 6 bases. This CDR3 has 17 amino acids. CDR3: CASSLTQGQDLNSPLHF. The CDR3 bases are TGTGCCAGCAGCTTAACCCAAGGACAGGACCTTAATTCACCCCTCCACTTT.

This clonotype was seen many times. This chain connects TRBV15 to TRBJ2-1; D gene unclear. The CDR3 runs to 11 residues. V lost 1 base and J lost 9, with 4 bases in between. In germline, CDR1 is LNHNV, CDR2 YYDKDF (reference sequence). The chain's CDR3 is CATSRGGEQFF. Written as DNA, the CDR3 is TGTGCCACCAGCAGAGGTGGTGAGCAGTTCTTC.

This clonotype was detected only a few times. DNA of the CDR3: TGTGCCAGCAGCTGGGTCAGTGAAGCTTTCTTT. It encodes CASSWVSEAFF. The J gene is TRBJ1-1, the V gene TRBV7-9; D gene unclear. Per the germline V gene, CDR1 is SEHNR and CDR2 is FQNEAQ (reference sequence). The CDR3 consists of 11 residues. V was pared by 4 bases and J by 7 bases, with 7 bases between. Together with reference TRBV7-9 and TRBJ1-1, the CDR3 gives the full variable domain: DTGVSQNPRHKITKRGQNVTFRCDPISEHNRLYWYRQTLGQGPEFLTYFQNEAQLEKSRLLSDRFSAERPKGSFSTLEIQRTEQGDSAMYLCASSWVSEAFFGQGTRLTVV.

CDR3 nucleotides: TGCAGTGCTAGAGATCGGACAGGGAATAATGAAAAACTGTTTTTT. Its translation: CSARDRTGNNEKLFF. This sequence joins TRBV20-1 and TRBJ1-4; TRBD1 agrees at 8 bases. The CDR3 totals 15 residues. Trimming took 0 bases from V and 4 from J; bases not matched to a gene: 4. In germline, CDR1 is DFQATT, CDR2 SNEGSKA (reference sequence).

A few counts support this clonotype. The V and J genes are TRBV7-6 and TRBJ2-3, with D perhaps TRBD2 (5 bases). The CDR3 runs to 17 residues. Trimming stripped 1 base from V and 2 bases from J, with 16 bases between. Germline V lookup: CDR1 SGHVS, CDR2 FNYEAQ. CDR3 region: CASSLVLSGAVTDTQYF. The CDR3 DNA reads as TGTGCCAGCAGCTTAGTATTGTCCGGAGCGGTCACAGATACGCAGTATTTT.

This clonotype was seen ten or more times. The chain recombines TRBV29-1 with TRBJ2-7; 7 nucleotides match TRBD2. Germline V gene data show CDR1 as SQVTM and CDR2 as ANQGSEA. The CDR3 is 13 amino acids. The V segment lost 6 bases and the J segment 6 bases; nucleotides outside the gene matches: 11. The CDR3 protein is CSVGGSSSFEQYF. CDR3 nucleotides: TGCAGCGTGGGGGGGTCATCTTCATTCGAGCAGTACTTC.

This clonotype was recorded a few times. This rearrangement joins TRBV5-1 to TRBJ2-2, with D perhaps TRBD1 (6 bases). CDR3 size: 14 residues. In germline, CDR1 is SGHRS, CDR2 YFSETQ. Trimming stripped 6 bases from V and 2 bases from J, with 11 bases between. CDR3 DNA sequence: TGCGCCAGCACGGGACAAACCAACACCGGGGAGCTGTTTTTT. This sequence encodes CASTGQTNTGELFF. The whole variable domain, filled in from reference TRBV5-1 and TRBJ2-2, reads KAGVTQTPRYLIKTRGQQVTLSCSPISGHRSVSWYQQTPGQGLQFLFEYFSETQRNKGNFPGRFSGRQFSNSRSEMNVSTLELGDSALYLCASTGQTNTGELFFGEGSRLTVL.

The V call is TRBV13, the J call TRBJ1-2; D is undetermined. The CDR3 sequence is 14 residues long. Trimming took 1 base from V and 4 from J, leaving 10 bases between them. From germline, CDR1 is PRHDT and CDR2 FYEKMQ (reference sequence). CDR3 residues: CASSLASEFYGYTF. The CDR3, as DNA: TGTGCCAGCAGCTTAGCGTCCGAGTTCTATGGCTACACCTTC.

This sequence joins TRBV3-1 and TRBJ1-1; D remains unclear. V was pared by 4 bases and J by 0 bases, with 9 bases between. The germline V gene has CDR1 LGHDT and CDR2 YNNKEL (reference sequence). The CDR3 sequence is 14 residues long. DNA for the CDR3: TGTGCCAGCAGCCTGACTGCCCTGAACACTGAAGCTTTCTTT. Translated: CASSLTALNTEAFF.

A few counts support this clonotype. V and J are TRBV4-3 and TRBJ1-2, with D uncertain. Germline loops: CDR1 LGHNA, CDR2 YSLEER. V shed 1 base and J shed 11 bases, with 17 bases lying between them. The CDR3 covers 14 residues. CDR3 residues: CASSQGLSTPRYTF. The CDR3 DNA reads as TGCGCCAGCAGCCAAGGCCTGTCCACCCCTAGGTACACCTTC.

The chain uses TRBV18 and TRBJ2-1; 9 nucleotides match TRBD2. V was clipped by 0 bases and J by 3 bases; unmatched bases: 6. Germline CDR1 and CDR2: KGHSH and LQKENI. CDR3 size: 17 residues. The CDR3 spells CASSPPGLALDYNEQFF. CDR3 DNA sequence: TGTGCCAGCTCACCACCCGGACTAGCGCTTGACTACAATGAGCAGTTCTTC.

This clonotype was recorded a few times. CDR3 DNA sequence: TGTGCCAGCAGCGCAGGACAGGGGCCTAACCACGAAGCTTTCTTT. As protein: CASSAGQGPNHEAFF. This chain uses TRBV9 with TRBJ1-1; 9 bases are shared with TRBD1. This CDR3 comprises 15 residues. CDR1 SGDLS and CDR2 YYNGEE come from the germline V gene. The ends lost 3 bases at V and 8 bases at J; junction bases unmatched: 11.

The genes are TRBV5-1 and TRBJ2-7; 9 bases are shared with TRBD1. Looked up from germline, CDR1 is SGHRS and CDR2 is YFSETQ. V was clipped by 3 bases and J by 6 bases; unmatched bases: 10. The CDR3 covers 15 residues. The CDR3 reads CASSSPGQGVFEQYF. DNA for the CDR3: TGCGCCAGCAGCTCACCGGGACAGGGTGTTTTCGAGCAGTACTTC.

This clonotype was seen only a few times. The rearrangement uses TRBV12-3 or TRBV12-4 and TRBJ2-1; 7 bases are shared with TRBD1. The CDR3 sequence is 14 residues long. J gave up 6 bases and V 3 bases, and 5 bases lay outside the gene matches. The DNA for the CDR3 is TGTGCCAGCAGTTTCCACAGGGGCTCCAATGAGCAGTTCTTC. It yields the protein CASSFHRGSNEQFF.

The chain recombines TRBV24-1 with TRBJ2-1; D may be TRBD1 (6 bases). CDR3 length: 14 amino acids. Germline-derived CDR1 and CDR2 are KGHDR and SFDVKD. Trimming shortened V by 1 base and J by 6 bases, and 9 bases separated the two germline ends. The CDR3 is CATSDLEQGNEQFF. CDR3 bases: TGTGCCACCAGTGATTTAGAACAGGGCAATGAGCAGTTCTTC.

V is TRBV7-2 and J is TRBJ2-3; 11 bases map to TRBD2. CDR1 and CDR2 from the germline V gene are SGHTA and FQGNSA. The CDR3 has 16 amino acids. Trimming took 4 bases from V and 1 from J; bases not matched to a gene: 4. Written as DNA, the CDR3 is TGTGCCAGCAGCTCAAGGACTAGCGGGCGCACAGATACGCAGTATTTT. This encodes CASSSRTSGRTDTQYF. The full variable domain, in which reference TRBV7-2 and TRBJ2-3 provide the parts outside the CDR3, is GAGVSQSPSNKVTEKGKDVELRCDPISGHTALYWYRQSLGQGLEFLIYFQGNSAPDKSGLPSDRFSAERTGGSVSTLTIQRTQQEDSAVYLCASSSRTSGRTDTQYFGPGTRLTVL.

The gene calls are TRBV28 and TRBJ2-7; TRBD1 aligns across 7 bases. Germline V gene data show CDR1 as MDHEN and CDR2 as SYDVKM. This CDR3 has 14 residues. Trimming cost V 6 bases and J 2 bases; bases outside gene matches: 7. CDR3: CASSPTGNPYEQYF. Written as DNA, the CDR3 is TGTGCCAGCAGCCCGACAGGGAACCCCTACGAGCAGTACTTC.

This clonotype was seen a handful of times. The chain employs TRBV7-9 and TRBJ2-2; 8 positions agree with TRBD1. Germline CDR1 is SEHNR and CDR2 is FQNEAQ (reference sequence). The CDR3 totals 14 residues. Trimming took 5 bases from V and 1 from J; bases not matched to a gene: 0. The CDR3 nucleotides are TGTGCCAGCAGCGACAGGGGGAACACCGGGGAGCTGTTTTTT. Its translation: CASSDRGNTGELFF.

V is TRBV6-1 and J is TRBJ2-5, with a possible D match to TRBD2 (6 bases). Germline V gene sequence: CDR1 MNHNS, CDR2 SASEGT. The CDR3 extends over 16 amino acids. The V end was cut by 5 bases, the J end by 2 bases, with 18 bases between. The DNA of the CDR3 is TGTGCCAGCAGTCTCCCCGCGGGACTTTCACAAGAGACCCAGTACTTC. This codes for CASSLPAGLSQETQYF.

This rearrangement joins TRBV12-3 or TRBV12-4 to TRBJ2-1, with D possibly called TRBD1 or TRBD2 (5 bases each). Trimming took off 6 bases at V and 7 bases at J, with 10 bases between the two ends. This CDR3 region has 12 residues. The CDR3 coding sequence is TGTGCCAGCAGCTCAGGGACGAATGAGCAGTTCTTC. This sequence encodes CASSSGTNEQFF.

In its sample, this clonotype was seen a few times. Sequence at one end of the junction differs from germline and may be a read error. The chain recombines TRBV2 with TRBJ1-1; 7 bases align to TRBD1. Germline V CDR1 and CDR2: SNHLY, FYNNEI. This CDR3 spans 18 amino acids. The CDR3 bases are TGTGCCAGCAGCGCCGAGTCCAGGGGGTCCTCCCTTTCTTCTGACGCTTTCTTT. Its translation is CASSAESRGSSLSSDAFF.